The 26 T cell receptor beta chains given below trace back to one sample, sequenced in a study of blood T cell repertoires in COVID-19. Using immunoSEQ multiplex PCR, the repertoire was profiled, and TCRdb retains in-frame clones only, with some absent. The sample holds roughly 250,000 clones, under 95% seen once. The sample consisted of PBMCs or T cells enriched from blood (not recorded which). These receptors all come from a woman aged 40-49 years with acute COVID-19.

V and J are TRBV28 and TRBJ1-2, with TRBD1 matching over 9 bases. CDR3 length: 15 amino acids. Looked up from germline, CDR1 is MDHEN and CDR2 is SYDVKM. The J segment lost 0 bases and the V segment lost 6 bases, leaving 5 bases of the junction unmatched. CDR3 DNA sequence: TGTGCCAGCAGGAGACAGGGGGGGTCTAACTATGGCTACACCTTC. This gives the protein CASRRQGGSNYGYTF.

The chain is built from TRBV18 and TRBJ2-3, with 8 bases matching TRBD2. The CDR3 consists of 18 residues. CDR1 is KGHSH and CDR2 is LQKENI in the germline V gene. V trimming: 5 bases; J trimming: 0 bases; junction bases outside the gene matches: 13. CDR3: CASSSQGSRGGSTDTQYF. The CDR3 region has the DNA TGTGCCAGCTCATCACAAGGCTCTCGCGGGGGGAGCACAGATACGCAGTATTTT. The full variable domain, its missing parts supplied by reference TRBV18 and TRBJ2-3, is NAGVMQNPRHLVRRRGQEARLRCSPMKGHSHVYWYRQLPEEGLKFMVYLQKENIIDESGMPKERFSAEFPKEGPSILRIQQVVRGDSAAYFCASSSQGSRGGSTDTQYFGPGTRLTVL.

To note about this clone: At one end the junction does not follow the germline gene, possibly because of a read error. The chain couples TRBV6-1 to TRBJ2-7; 8 bases match TRBD1. Germline CDR1 reads MNHNS; CDR2 reads SASEGT. The CDR3 runs to 14 residues. CDR3 residues: CASREDRGAYEQYF. The CDR3 DNA follows: TGTGCCAGCAGGGAAGACAGGGGAGCCTACGAGCAGTACTTC.

The V and J genes are TRBV11-3 and TRBJ2-2; D is uncertain. The CDR3 runs to 14 residues. Trimming left V 5 bases short and J 4 bases short, with 11 bases between. Per the germline V gene, CDR1 is SGHNT and CDR2 is YENEEA. CDR3 residues: CASSRWRSTGELFF. Here the CDR3 DNA reads TGTGCCAGCAGCAGATGGCGGTCCACCGGGGAGCTGTTTTTT. The variable domain in full, completed from reference TRBV11-3 and TRBJ2-2, reads EAGVVQSPRYKIIEKKQPVAFWCNPISGHNTLYWYLQNLGQGPELLIRYENEEAVDDSQLPKDRFSAERLKGVDSTLKIQPAELGDSAVYLCASSRWRSTGELFFGEGSRLTVL.

The chain uses TRBV6-5 and TRBJ2-2, with 9 bases aligning to TRBD2. This CDR3 region has 15 residues. V was clipped by 5 bases and J by 6 bases; unmatched bases: 7. Germline V CDR1 and CDR2: MNHEY, SVGAGI. The CDR3 protein is CASSRSGGRSGELFF. Written as DNA, the CDR3 is TGTGCCAGCAGTAGGAGCGGGGGGAGGTCCGGGGAGCTGTTTTTT.

The chain combines TRBV2 with TRBJ2-1; 10 bases line up with TRBD2. CDR1 and CDR2 (germline): SNHLY, FYNNEI. V shed 4 bases, J shed 6 bases, and the junction held 3 bases outside the gene matches. The CDR3 covers 14 residues. The CDR3: CASSVASGGNEQFF. The CDR3 DNA sequence: TGTGCCAGCAGTGTAGCTAGCGGGGGCAATGAGCAGTTCTTC.

This chain connects TRBV7-2 to TRBJ2-5; no definite D call. Germline loops: CDR1 SGHTA, CDR2 FQGNSA. This CDR3 is built from 15 residues. Trimming pared 5 bases from V and 2 bases from J, leaving 15 bases between. The CDR3, as DNA: TGTGCCAGCAGCCGTAATGCGGCGCGACAAGAGACCCAGTACTTC. Encoded protein: CASSRNAARQETQYF.

This clone showed up just once. The chain links TRBV6-5 to TRBJ2-5, with 8 positions matching TRBD1. Germline CDR1 is MNHEY and CDR2 is SVGAGI. Trimming removed 8 bases from V and 6 bases from J; junction bases left unmatched: 8. The CDR3 spans 13 residues. CDR3 coding DNA: TGTGCCAGCCCGGACAGGGTAAATAAGACCCAGTACTTC. It is translated as CASPDRVNKTQYF.

In its sample, this clone was seen once. The chain couples TRBV10-3 to TRBJ2-1; 8 nucleotides match TRBD1. Per the germline V gene, CDR1 is ENHRY and CDR2 is SYGVKD. Trimming took 8 bases from V and 6 from J; bases not matched to a gene: 6. The CDR3 is 13 residues long. The DNA for the CDR3 is TGTGCCATCGGCAAACAGGGGGTCAATGAGCAGTTCTTC. Amino acids: CAIGKQGVNEQFF.

The chain combines TRBV5-1 with TRBJ1-1, with TRBD1 as a possible D gene (6 bases). Germline loops: CDR1 SGHRS, CDR2 YFSETQ. This CDR3 has 15 amino acids. Deletions cut 0 bases from V and 2 bases from J, with 11 bases between. CDR3 in amino acids: CASSLGAGANTEAFF. Here the CDR3 DNA reads TGCGCCAGCAGCTTGGGGGCGGGGGCAAACACTGAAGCTTTCTTT.

The chain couples TRBV2 to TRBJ1-2, with 7 positions matching TRBD1. CDR1 and CDR2 from the germline V gene are SNHLY and FYNNEI. Trimming removed 3 bases from V and 4 bases from J; junction bases left unmatched: 5. This CDR3 has 14 amino acids. The DNA for the CDR3 is TGTGCCAGCAGTGAGACAGGGAAAGGCTATGGCTACACCTTC. The encoded protein is CASSETGKGYGYTF.

The chain uses TRBV2 and TRBJ2-5; 7 nucleotides line up with TRBD1. This CDR3 comprises 13 residues. Germline V gene data show CDR1 as SNHLY and CDR2 as FYNNEI. V lost 10 bases and J lost 0; bases outside the gene matches: 5. The CDR3 region is CANAGTDQETQYF. CDR3 coding DNA: TGTGCCAACGCCGGGACAGACCAAGAGACCCAGTACTTC.

This chain's CDR3 is CASSPQTSAHYEQYF. CDR3 nucleotides: TGTGCCAGCAGCCCCCAGACTAGCGCTCACTACGAGCAGTACTTC. This chain uses TRBV5-4 with TRBJ2-7; 8 bases align to TRBD2. Germline V gene lookup returns CDR1 SGHNT and CDR2 YYREEE (reference sequence). This CDR3 contains 15 residues. Trimming took 4 bases from V and 3 from J; bases not matched to a gene: 9.

The CDR3 is CAWKRLAGQASSYEQYF. As DNA, the CDR3 is TGTGCCTGGAAGCGACTAGCGGGACAAGCCTCCTCCTACGAGCAGTACTTC. The chain recombines TRBV30 with TRBJ2-7, with 11 bases identical to TRBD2. V shed 4 bases, J shed 0 bases, and the junction held 11 bases outside the gene matches. Germline loops: CDR1 GTSNPN, CDR2 SVGIG (reference sequence). The CDR3 runs 17 residues.

The chain employs TRBV13 and TRBJ2-1; possibly TRBD2 for D (6 bases). Germline lookup yields CDR1 PRHDT and CDR2 FYEKMQ (reference sequence). The CDR3 extends over 15 amino acids. V was shortened by 0 bases and J by 6 bases, with 12 bases between the two germline ends. In DNA, the CDR3 is TGTGCCAGCAGCTTAGGGGCCGAGGAGGGCAATGAGCAGTTCTTC. Translating it yields CASSLGAEEGNEQFF.

CDR3 region: CASSSHPGETGLGYEQYF. In nucleotides, the CDR3 is TGTGCCAGCAGCTCCCACCCTGGCGAGACAGGGTTGGGCTACGAGCAGTACTTC. The chain carries TRBV7-9 and TRBJ2-7; 7 bases are a match to TRBD1. Trimming took 4 bases from V and 3 from J; bases not matched to a gene: 18. This CDR3 contains 18 residues. Germline V lookup: CDR1 SEHNR, CDR2 FQNEAQ (reference sequence).

The chain employs TRBV4-2 and TRBJ2-2, with 7 bases identical to TRBD2. This CDR3 spans 16 amino acids. Losses at the gene ends were 1 base for V and 6 bases for J; bases not matched to a gene: 8. In germline, CDR1 is LGHNA, CDR2 YNFKEQ. The CDR3 DNA sequence: TGTGCCAGCAGCCAAGGACTTACGACTAGCCCCGGGGAGCTGTTTTTT. It codes for CASSQGLTTSPGELFF.

The chain couples TRBV4-2 to TRBJ2-2, with 8 bases identical to TRBD1. The V gene end was trimmed by 2 bases and the J gene end by 6 bases; junction bases not matched to a gene: 2. The CDR3 extends over 14 amino acids. From germline, CDR1 is LGHNA and CDR2 YNFKEQ. CDR3 DNA: TGTGCCAGCAGCCAACCAGGGGGCGCCGGGGAGCTGTTTTTT. It yields the protein CASSQPGGAGELFF.

The rearrangement joins TRBV28 to TRBJ1-2; D remains ambiguous. V was clipped by 5 bases and J by 6 bases, with 10 bases between them. From germline, CDR1 is MDHEN and CDR2 SYDVKM. The CDR3 extends over 12 amino acids. The CDR3 coding sequence is TGTGCCAGCAGTCCGATGACAAATGGCTACACCTTC. This gives the protein CASSPMTNGYTF.

This chain connects TRBV5-1 to TRBJ2-7; maybe TRBD2 (6 bases). This CDR3 spans 14 amino acids. V was cut by 1 base and J by 6 bases, with 14 bases left in between. Germline V CDR1 and CDR2: SGHRS, YFSETQ. DNA of the CDR3: TGCGCCAGCAGCTTGAGTCCCGGGGGTGGCGAGCAGTACTTC. Protein sequence: CASSLSPGGGEQYF.

In its sample, this clone was seen a few times. V usage is TRBV11-2 and J usage is TRBJ1-4, with a weak D call TRBD1 (5 bases). V lost 5 bases, J lost 4 bases, and 14 bases lay in between. CDR3 size: 15 residues. The germline CDR1 and CDR2 sequences are SGHAT and FQNNGV. The CDR3 reads CASSIMGRDNEKLFF. The CDR3 DNA reads as TGTGCCAGCAGCATTATGGGCAGGGATAATGAAAAACTGTTTTTT.

The chain couples TRBV7-2 to TRBJ2-3; 11 nucleotides agree with TRBD2. V dropped 5 bases and J dropped 8; count of bases not matched to a gene: 9. CDR1 is SGHTA and CDR2 is FQGNSA in the germline V gene. The CDR3 consists of 15 residues. The CDR3 DNA sequence: TGTGCCAGCAGCCGTAGCGGGGGGGCCTTGGGTACGCAGTATTTT. It encodes CASSRSGGALGTQYF.

CDR3 in amino acids: CASSPTSSSYNSPLHF. In DNA form, the CDR3 reads TGTGCCAGCTCACCGACAAGTAGCTCCTATAATTCACCCCTCCACTTT. V is TRBV18 and J is TRBJ1-6; D gene unclear. The CDR3 length is 16 residues. The germline gives CDR1 KGHSH, CDR2 LQKENI. V lost 3 bases, J lost 0 bases, and 9 bases lay in between.

The chain uses TRBV7-8 and TRBJ2-1; 9 bases agree with TRBD2. With V trimmed by 3 bases and J by 7 bases, 7 bases remained unmatched. The CDR3 has 15 amino acids. In germline, CDR1 is SGHVS, CDR2 FQNEAQ. The CDR3 sequence: CASSLGLAMGNEQFF. DNA of the CDR3: TGTGCCAGCAGCTTGGGACTAGCAATGGGAAATGAGCAGTTCTTC.

The chain joins TRBV28 to TRBJ1-5; 8 nucleotides agree with TRBD1. CDR1 MDHEN and CDR2 SYDVKM come from the germline V gene. The V gene end was trimmed by 6 bases and the J gene end by 11 bases; junction bases not matched to a gene: 12. CDR3 length equals 14 residues. The DNA of the CDR3 is TGTGCCAGCAGCCTGACAGGGGCCCGTAGGGCCCAGCATTTT. Its protein product is CASSLTGARRAQHF.

A word on this clone: Within the sample, other DNA sequences also encode this same CDR3. The rearrangement joins TRBV29-1 to TRBJ2-3; 10 bases map to TRBD2. The length of the CDR3 is 15 residues. Trimming removed 1 base from V and 1 base from J; junction bases left unmatched: 2. Germline V lookup: CDR1 SQVTM, CDR2 ANQGSEA. CDR3 coding DNA: TGCAGCGTTGAAGGCGGGACTAGCGGCACAGATACGCAGTATTTT. Protein product: CSVEGGTSGTDTQYF.